What follows are 8 T cell receptor beta chains derived from one specimen sequenced in a study of CD8 T cells in Susac syndrome. Reverse transcription of about 0.5 to 1 ug RNA was carried out with random hexamers. In TCRdb, the immunoSEQ multiplex PCR reads were re-called with MiXCR into one record per CDR3 protein. The data contain approximately 260,000 distinct CDR3 sequences, about 96% of them seen just once; the ten biggest clones take up roughly 0.1%. Material for sequencing was CD4+ T cells from PBMCs. These receptors came from a human donor with Susac syndrome.

V is TRBV7-9 and J is TRBJ2-7; 11 nucleotides line up with TRBD2. The CDR3 runs 18 residues. Germline values: CDR1 SEHNR, CDR2 FQNEAQ (reference sequence). J was trimmed by 0 bases and V by 5 bases; bases with no gene match: 12. CDR3 protein: CASSHRPLAGGPSYEQYF. In nucleotides, the CDR3 is TGTGCCAGCAGCCATAGGCCCCTAGCGGGAGGACCCTCCTACGAGCAGTACTTC.

The V and J genes are TRBV9 and TRBJ2-2; TRBD1 might be the D (5 bases). Per the germline V gene, CDR1 is SGDLS and CDR2 is YYNGEE. The CDR3 length is 15 residues. The V and J ends lost 1 base and 3 bases respectively, with 10 bases between them. The CDR3 region is CASSVQDTYTGELFF. In DNA form, the CDR3 reads TGTGCCAGCAGCGTACAGGACACCTACACCGGGGAGCTGTTTTTT. Drawing the rest from reference TRBV9 and TRBJ2-2, the complete variable domain is DSGVTQTPKHLITATGQRVTLRCSPRSGDLSVYWYQQSLDQGLQFLIQYYNGEERAKGNILERFSAQQFPDLHSELNLSSLELGDSALYFCASSVQDTYTGELFFGEGSRLTVL.

V and J are TRBV6-5 and TRBJ2-2; 9 bases map to TRBD1. The CDR3 runs to 14 residues. J was trimmed by 6 bases and V by 6 bases; bases with no gene match: 5. Per the germline V gene, CDR1 is MNHEY and CDR2 is SVGAGI. The CDR3 coding sequence is TGTGCCAGCAGACAGGGGGCTGAAGCCGGGGAGCTGTTTTTT. Translation gives CASRQGAEAGELFF.

This clonotype was observed a single time. The rearrangement joins TRBV20-1 to TRBJ2-4; D possibly corresponds to TRBD2 (5 bases). CDR3 length: 13 residues. V was clipped by 8 bases and J by 0 bases, with 11 bases between them. Germline CDR1 is DFQATT and CDR2 is SNEGSKA (reference sequence). CDR3 in amino acids: CSLYREAKNIQYF. The CDR3 DNA sequence: TGCAGTCTTTACCGGGAAGCCAAAAACATTCAGTACTTC.

The rearrangement joins TRBV28 to TRBJ1-1, with D unclear. Germline values: CDR1 MDHEN, CDR2 SYDVKM. The CDR3 sequence is 12 residues long. V was shortened by 2 bases and J by 9 bases, with 10 bases between the two germline ends. CDR3 in amino acids: CASSLGGRKAFF. The CDR3 bases are TGTGCCAGCAGTTTAGGTGGAAGAAAAGCTTTCTTT.

The chain combines TRBV25-1 with TRBJ2-3; 9 bases align to TRBD2. V dropped 5 bases and J dropped 2; count of bases not matched to a gene: 11. This CDR3 region has 17 residues. Germline CDR1 MGHDK, CDR2 SYGVNS. CDR3 sequence: CASSPHLSGRVTDTQYF. The CDR3 DNA reads TGTGCCAGCAGTCCTCACCTTAGCGGGAGAGTCACAGATACGCAGTATTTT.

This chain uses TRBV5-4 with TRBJ2-7; D possibly corresponds to TRBD2 (6 bases). V was trimmed by 3 bases and J by 2 bases, leaving 15 bases between them. From germline, CDR1 is SGHNT and CDR2 YYREEE (reference sequence). This CDR3 has 15 amino acids. DNA for the CDR3: TGTGCCAGCAGCTCCCCGGGGAGGCAGACCTACGAGCAGTACTTC. Amino acid sequence: CASSSPGRQTYEQYF.

The chain combines TRBV20-1 with TRBJ2-7; D gene ambiguous. V was cut by 2 bases and J by 4 bases, with 15 bases left in between. The CDR3 totals 14 residues. Germline V gives CDR1 DFQATT, CDR2 SNEGSKA (reference sequence). This CDR3 reads CSARYFPRGYEQYF. The CDR3 DNA reads TGCAGTGCTAGATACTTTCCACGTGGGTACGAGCAGTACTTC.